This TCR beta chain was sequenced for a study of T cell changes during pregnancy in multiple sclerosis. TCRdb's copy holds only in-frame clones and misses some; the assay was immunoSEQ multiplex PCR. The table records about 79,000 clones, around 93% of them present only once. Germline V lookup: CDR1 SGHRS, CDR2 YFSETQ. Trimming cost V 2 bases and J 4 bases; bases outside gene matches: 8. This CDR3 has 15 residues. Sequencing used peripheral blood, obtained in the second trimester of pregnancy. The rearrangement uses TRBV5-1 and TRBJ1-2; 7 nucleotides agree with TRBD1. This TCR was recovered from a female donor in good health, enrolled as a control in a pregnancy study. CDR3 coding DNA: TGCGCCAGCAGCTTCGAACCGGGACAGCGCTATGGCTACACCTTC. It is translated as CASSFEPGQRYGYTF.